This passage covers 27 T cell receptor beta chains from one sample sequenced in a study of PD-1 blockade in mismatch repair-deficient tumors. Sequencing was performed with immunoSEQ multiplex PCR; in TCRdb, only in-frame clones are kept and a portion is missing. The data show 130,000 or so clones, about 88% seen once. The material sequenced was peripheral blood, taken 44 weeks after starting pembrolizumab. All receptors derive from an adult with mismatch repair-deficient cancer.

This rearrangement joins TRBV28 to TRBJ1-5; D is ambiguous. Germline V gives CDR1 MDHEN, CDR2 SYDVKM. Trimming took 6 bases from V and 4 from J, leaving 13 bases between them. The length of the CDR3 is 14 residues. CDR3 region: CASRAGHLNQPQHF. The CDR3 DNA sequence: TGTGCCAGCAGGGCAGGCCACCTTAATCAGCCCCAGCATTTT. Looking up the rest from reference TRBV28 and TRBJ1-5 gives the full variable domain: DVKVTQSSRYLVKRTGEKVFLECVQDMDHENMFWYRQDPGLGLRLIYFSYDVKMKEKGDIPEGYSVSREKKERFSLILESASTNQTSMYLCASRAGHLNQPQHFGDGTRLSIL.

The chain is built from TRBV6-5 and TRBJ2-7, with D perhaps given as TRBD1 or TRBD2 (5 bases each). Germline values: CDR1 MNHEY, CDR2 SVGAGI. The CDR3 consists of 15 residues. The V gene lost 3 bases and the J gene lost 4 bases, with 16 bases spanning the gap. CDR3 coding DNA: TGTGCCAGCAGTTATTCAGGGACCAACCCTTACGAGCAGTACTTC. Protein sequence: CASSYSGTNPYEQYF.

The chain carries TRBV13 and TRBJ2-1; 10 bases align to TRBD2. The CDR3 has 16 residues. From germline, CDR1 is PRHDT and CDR2 FYEKMQ (reference sequence). Trimming took 1 base from V and 8 from J; bases not matched to a gene: 8. The CDR3 bases are TGTGCCAGCAGCTTAGAGGGACTAGCGCCATTTGATGAGCAGTTCTTC. It translates to CASSLEGLAPFDEQFF.

The chain joins TRBV7-2 to TRBJ2-1; TRBD2 matches 8 bases. The J segment lost 7 bases and the V segment lost 1 base, leaving 6 bases of the junction unmatched. Germline V CDR1 and CDR2: SGHTA, FQGNSA. This CDR3 region has 15 residues. As DNA, the CDR3 is TGTGCCAGCAGCTTAGGAGCGGGAGTAGTAAATGAGCAGTTCTTC. Its translation: CASSLGAGVVNEQFF.

The chain carries TRBV2 and TRBJ1-1; D possibly corresponds to TRBD1 (5 bases). V dropped 0 bases and J dropped 5 bases, with 13 bases sitting between them. The CDR3 spans 15 residues. Germline assignment: CDR1 SNHLY and CDR2 FYNNEI. The CDR3 DNA sequence: TGTGCCAGCAGTGAAGCTGGCTGGGGGGAAACTGAAGCTTTCTTT. It translates to CASSEAGWGETEAFF.

The J gene is TRBJ2-7, the V gene TRBV19; TRBD1 is a possible D gene (5 bases). There are 14 residues in the CDR3. V dropped 4 bases and J dropped 3 bases, with 13 bases sitting between them. Germline CDR1 LNHDA, CDR2 SQIVND (reference sequence). CDR3 sequence: CASSRRGKVYEQYF. In DNA, the CDR3 is TGTGCCAGTAGTAGAAGGGGTAAGGTCTACGAGCAGTACTTC.

The chain has TRBV6-5 and TRBJ2-1, with 7 positions matching TRBD1. From germline, CDR1 is MNHEY and CDR2 SVGAGI. J gave up 6 bases and V 0 bases, and 2 bases lay outside the gene matches. CDR3 length: 14 residues. Here the CDR3 reads CASSYSTGPNEQFF. As DNA, the CDR3 is TGTGCCAGCAGTTACTCGACAGGGCCCAATGAGCAGTTCTTC.

This chain links TRBV27 with TRBJ2-7, with 7 nucleotides matching TRBD2. This CDR3 has 17 residues. Germline V gene data show CDR1 as MNHEY and CDR2 as SMNVEV (reference sequence). V was clipped by 4 bases and J by 7 bases; unmatched bases: 19. The CDR3 here is CASSSDPWGGSLGEQYF. CDR3 in DNA: TGTGCCAGCAGTTCAGACCCTTGGGGCGGGAGTCTTGGGGAGCAGTACTTC.

The chain couples TRBV9 to TRBJ2-7, with 9 bases that match TRBD1. J lost 0 bases, V lost 4 bases, and 5 bases had no gene match. Germline CDR1 and CDR2: SGDLS and YYNGEE. The CDR3 covers 15 residues. CDR3 coding DNA: TGTGCCAGCAGCCCCGGACAGGGGTTCTCCTACGAGCAGTACTTC. Translated, it gives CASSPGQGFSYEQYF.

This clone came up once. V is TRBV7-8 and J is TRBJ1-1; 7 nucleotides align to TRBD1. V lost 1 base and J lost 6; bases outside the gene matches: 5. From germline, CDR1 is SGHVS and CDR2 FQNEAQ. The CDR3 covers 14 residues. The CDR3 sequence is CASSLEGAGAEAFF. The CDR3 DNA reads TGTGCCAGCAGCTTAGAGGGGGCTGGCGCTGAAGCTTTCTTT.

This clone was observed once. This chain joins TRBV25-1 and TRBJ1-1; D is ambiguous. Deletions cut 3 bases from V and 5 bases from J, with 13 bases between. Per germline, CDR1 MGHDK and CDR2 SYGVNS. The CDR3 runs 14 residues. CDR3 region: CASSEGSDWTEAFF. CDR3 coding DNA: TGTGCCAGCAGTGAGGGGTCAGATTGGACTGAAGCTTTCTTT.

The J gene is TRBJ1-4, the V gene TRBV11-3; D is ambiguous. Germline-derived CDR1 and CDR2 are SGHNT and YENEEA. V lost 1 base and J lost 7, with 10 bases in between. The CDR3 contains 14 residues. CDR3 nucleotides: TGTGCCAGCAGCTTAGGCGGCTCTGGTGAAAAACTGTTTTTT. The encoded protein is CASSLGGSGEKLFF.

The chain is built from TRBV29-1 and TRBJ2-3, with TRBD2 identical over 12 bases. V was pared by 4 bases and J by 4 bases, with 6 bases of the junction left unmatched. Germline loops: CDR1 SQVTM, CDR2 ANQGSEA. This CDR3 is built from 15 residues. The CDR3 DNA reads TGCAGCGTTGCTTATACTAGCGGGGGGTCAGATACGCAGTATTTT. Translating gives CSVAYTSGGSDTQYF.

V usage is TRBV5-1 and J usage is TRBJ1-2, with a possible D match to TRBD1 (6 bases). Germline CDR1 reads SGHRS; CDR2 reads YFSETQ. The CDR3 extends over 14 amino acids. Deletions cut 0 bases from V and 5 bases from J, with 11 bases between. CDR3 loop: CASSLEGEGYGYTF. Here the CDR3 DNA reads TGCGCCAGCAGCTTGGAGGGGGAGGGGTATGGCTACACCTTC.

The chain links TRBV2 to TRBJ2-7; TRBD1 agrees at 9 bases. CDR3 length: 15 residues. CDR1 is SNHLY and CDR2 is FYNNEI in the germline V gene. After removal of 8 bases from V and 2 bases from J, the junction contained 10 bases not matched to a gene. The CDR3 spells CASDPGGTGPYEQYF. The CDR3 DNA follows: TGTGCCAGCGACCCAGGCGGGACAGGGCCCTACGAGCAGTACTTC.

The V gene is TRBV27, the J gene TRBJ1-2, with D unclear. The ends were cut back, 2 bases at V and 4 bases at J, with 14 bases in the middle. The CDR3 sequence is 15 residues long. Germline loops: CDR1 MNHEY, CDR2 SMNVEV (reference sequence). As DNA, the CDR3 is TGTGCCAGCAGTTTACGTCCCGGACGGGGCTATGGCTACACCTTC. As protein: CASSLRPGRGYGYTF.

The chain has TRBV5-5 and TRBJ2-3; no definite D call. There are 12 residues in the CDR3. The germline V and J ends were trimmed by 0 bases and 2 bases, with 1 base remaining between them. The germline CDR1 and CDR2 sequences are SGHKS and YYEKEE (reference sequence). The CDR3 nucleotides are TGTGCCAGCAGCTTGGACACAGATACGCAGTATTTT. Translation: CASSLDTDTQYF.

The V call is TRBV4-1, the J call TRBJ2-3, with 11 nucleotides matching TRBD2. CDR1 MGHRA and CDR2 YSYEKL come from the germline V gene. The CDR3 spans 16 residues. After removal of 0 bases from V and 4 bases from J, the junction contained 3 bases not matched to a gene. CDR3 nucleotides: TGCGCCAGCAGCCAAGAGATAGCGGGAGGGCCAGATACGCAGTATTTT. Amino acid sequence: CASSQEIAGGPDTQYF.

The chain recombines TRBV7-6 with TRBJ2-1; D is uncertain. Per the germline V gene, CDR1 is SGHVS and CDR2 is FNYEAQ. This CDR3 has 17 amino acids. The germline V and J ends were trimmed by 0 bases and 7 bases, with 19 bases remaining between them. This chain's CDR3 is CASSLAGFNLLTNEQFF. The CDR3, as DNA: TGTGCCAGCAGCTTAGCTGGGTTCAACCTCCTAACGAATGAGCAGTTCTTC.

To note about this clone: Germline is not matched at one junction end, which may reflect a read error. This chain joins TRBV19 and TRBJ2-2; D is ambiguous. Per the germline V gene, CDR1 is LNHDA and CDR2 is SQIVND (reference sequence). CDR3 length equals 12 residues. The CDR3 is CAGSLQAGELFF. The CDR3 DNA follows: TGTGCCGGTAGTTTGCAGGCCGGGGAGCTGTTTTTT.

This clone has a handful of counts. The rearrangement joins TRBV28 to TRBJ2-7; 8 nucleotides agree with TRBD2. Germline V lookup: CDR1 MDHEN, CDR2 SYDVKM. The CDR3 consists of 16 residues. Trimming took 5 bases from V and 4 from J; bases not matched to a gene: 13. CDR3 region: CASSGDWGGRLYEQYF. The DNA of the CDR3 is TGTGCCAGCAGTGGGGATTGGGGCGGGAGGTTGTACGAGCAGTACTTC.

This clone was seen more than once but under ten times. This chain connects TRBV7-2 to TRBJ2-5; 8 bases line up with TRBD2. V lost 4 bases to trimming and J lost 2 bases; unmatched junction nucleotides: 3. This CDR3 spans 14 amino acids. Germline values: CDR1 SGHTA, CDR2 FQGNSA. Written as DNA, the CDR3 is TGTGCCAGCAGCTGGACTAGCAGACAAGAGACCCAGTACTTC. Translation: CASSWTSRQETQYF. Full variable domain (rest looked up from reference TRBV7-2 and TRBJ2-5): GAGVSQSPSNKVTEKGKDVELRCDPISGHTALYWYRQSLGQGLEFLIYFQGNSAPDKSGLPSDRFSAERTGGSVSTLTIQRTQQEDSAVYLCASSWTSRQETQYFGPGTRLLVL.

This chain connects TRBV16 to TRBJ2-7, with D possibly matching TRBD2 (5 bases). The germline V and J ends were trimmed by 1 base and 2 bases, with 18 bases remaining between them. The CDR3 runs 17 residues. Germline lookup yields CDR1 KGHSY and CDR2 FQNENV. CDR3 amino acids: CASSQLGASRVPYEQYF. The CDR3 nucleotides read TGTGCCAGCAGCCAATTGGGAGCGTCAAGAGTCCCCTACGAGCAGTACTTC.

The rearrangement joins TRBV5-1 to TRBJ2-3; TRBD1 might be the D (6 bases). Trimming cost V 4 bases and J 5 bases, with 17 bases left between them. The length of the CDR3 is 15 residues. Germline values: CDR1 SGHRS, CDR2 YFSETQ. CDR3 DNA: TGCGCCAGCAGCATGAGGCAGGGGTCGGGAGATACGCAGTATTTT. Amino acid sequence: CASSMRQGSGDTQYF. The whole variable domain, filled in from reference TRBV5-1 and TRBJ2-3, reads KAGVTQTPRYLIKTRGQQVTLSCSPISGHRSVSWYQQTPGQGLQFLFEYFSETQRNKGNFPGRFSGRQFSNSRSEMNVSTLELGDSALYLCASSMRQGSGDTQYFGPGTRLTVL.

This clone occurred once. The chain couples TRBV5-1 to TRBJ1-4; D is ambiguous. Trimming cost V 4 bases and J 7 bases, with 20 bases left between them. The length of the CDR3 is 16 residues. CDR1 and CDR2 (germline): SGHRS, YFSETQ. CDR3 sequence (DNA): TGCGCCAGCAGCCGCGGTTCCAACCCTGGAGGTGAAAAACTGTTTTTT. Encoded protein: CASSRGSNPGGEKLFF.

In its sample, this clone was seen a few times. The chain uses TRBV10-2 and TRBJ1-2; D ambiguous. Trimming stripped 2 bases from V and 2 bases from J, with 6 bases between. This CDR3 has 13 residues. Germline assignment: CDR1 WSHSY and CDR2 SAAADI. The DNA for the CDR3 is TGCGCCAGCAGTGAGGAACTGAACTATGGCTACACCTTC. It specifies CASSEELNYGYTF.

V and J are TRBV6-5 and TRBJ2-7, with D perhaps matching TRBD1 or TRBD2 (5 bases each). CDR3 length: 14 residues. CDR1 is MNHEY, CDR2 SVGAGI, per germline. Trimming shortened V by 2 bases and J by 3 bases, and 11 bases separated the two germline ends. The CDR3 loop reads CASSYRDGVYEQYF. The DNA for the CDR3 is TGTGCCAGCAGTTACAGGGACGGGGTCTACGAGCAGTACTTC.